These 29 T cell receptor beta chains originate from one sample sequenced in a study of control samples from healthy donors and cancer patients. Sequenced by immunoSEQ multiplex PCR; TCRdb stores in-frame clones only, minus some. The data show about 150,000 clones, with roughly 92% seen just once and 1.3% to 1.5% held by the top ten. Sequencing used blood. All receptors derive from a woman younger than 30 in good health.

The genes are TRBV6-6 and TRBJ1-5, with D possibly being TRBD1 (5 bases). Trimming shortened V by 2 bases and J by 4 bases, and 9 bases separated the two germline ends. Germline CDR1 and CDR2: MNHNY and SVGAGI (reference sequence). The CDR3 runs 14 residues. The CDR3 loop reads CASSYRGENQPQHF. The CDR3 bases are TGTGCCAGCAGTTACAGGGGAGAGAATCAGCCCCAGCATTTT.

This sequence joins TRBV11-2 and TRBJ1-6, with TRBD1 matching 7 bases. This CDR3 comprises 15 residues. Germline assignment: CDR1 SGHAT and CDR2 FQNNGV. The V and J ends lost 6 bases and 9 bases, in that order; junction bases with no gene match: 11. CDR3 nucleotide sequence: TGTGCCAGCAGTCTGACCGGGACAGATAGTTCACCCCTCCACTTT. It encodes CASSLTGTDSSPLHF. Based on the CDR3 plus reference TRBV11-2 and TRBJ1-6, the full variable domain is EAGVAQSPRYKIIEKRQSVAFWCNPISGHATLYWYQQILGQGPKLLIQFQNNGVVDDSQLPKDRFSAERLKGVDSTLKIQPAKLEDSAVYLCASSLTGTDSSPLHFGNGTRLTVT.

V usage is TRBV6-2 or TRBV6-3 and J usage is TRBJ1-1; 9 nucleotides align to TRBD1. CDR1 and CDR2 from the germline V gene are MNHEY and SVGEGT. The CDR3 has 14 amino acids. J was trimmed by 5 bases and V by 4 bases; bases with no gene match: 5. The CDR3: CASSWGTGRTEAFF. Written as DNA, the CDR3 is TGTGCCAGCAGTTGGGGGACAGGGCGAACTGAAGCTTTCTTT.

This chain uses TRBV12-3 or TRBV12-4 with TRBJ1-2; no clear D gene. V lost 4 bases to trimming and J lost 8 bases, with 8 bases between them. The CDR3 loop spans 11 amino acids. The CDR3 DNA reads TGTGCCAGCAGTTCCAGAATGGGCTACACCTTC. It translates to CASSSRMGYTF.

The chain links TRBV19 to TRBJ2-7; 10 nucleotides line up with TRBD2. In germline, CDR1 is LNHDA, CDR2 SQIVND (reference sequence). The V gene end was trimmed by 4 bases and the J gene end by 8 bases; junction bases not matched to a gene: 5. The CDR3 is made up of 13 amino acids. The CDR3 loop reads CASSTGTSAQQYF. The CDR3 coding sequence is TGTGCCAGTAGTACTGGGACTAGCGCTCAGCAGTACTTC.

The rearrangement uses TRBV10-1 and TRBJ1-4; D uncertain. The V end was cut by 7 bases, the J end by 4 bases, with 7 bases between. The CDR3 is 12 amino acids. Germline loops: CDR1 WNHNN, CDR2 SYGVQD (reference sequence). The CDR3 protein is CASKQNNEKLFF. Written as DNA, the CDR3 is TGCGCCAGCAAACAGAATAATGAAAAACTGTTTTTT.

The chain recombines TRBV11-2 with TRBJ2-7; unclear D gene. The CDR3 sequence is 14 residues long. Deletions cut 4 bases from V and 0 bases from J, with 10 bases between. Germline loops: CDR1 SGHAT, CDR2 FQNNGV. Here the CDR3 DNA reads TGTGCCAGCAGCTGGAACCGGGCCTCCTACGAGCAGTACTTC. Residues: CASSWNRASYEQYF.

V gene TRBV20-1 combines with J gene TRBJ1-2; D is ambiguous. Between the trimmed V and J ends, which lost 4 bases and 9 bases, there was a span of 9 bases. The CDR3 is 10 amino acids. Germline values: CDR1 DFQATT, CDR2 SNEGSKA (reference sequence). CDR3: CSAITGSYTF. The CDR3 coding sequence is TGCAGTGCTATCACGGGGAGCTACACCTTC.

The chain is built from TRBV4-3 and TRBJ2-7, with 9 bases that match TRBD1. The CDR3 loop spans 16 amino acids. The junction had 3 bases not matched to a gene; V was cut back by 0 bases and J by 0 bases. CDR1 and CDR2 from the germline V gene are LGHNA and YSLEER. The CDR3 spells CASSQEGTGRSYEQYF. Here the CDR3 DNA reads TGCGCCAGCAGCCAAGAGGGGACAGGGCGCTCCTACGAGCAGTACTTC.

The CDR3 sequence: CASISHPGAFF. CDR3 sequence (DNA): TGTGCCAGCATATCCCACCCCGGAGCTTTCTTT. The chain carries TRBV2 and TRBJ1-1, with no clear D. Trimming took 7 bases from V and 10 from J, leaving 13 bases between them. The CDR3 loop spans 11 amino acids. CDR1 SNHLY and CDR2 FYNNEI come from the germline V gene.

The J gene is TRBJ1-1, the V gene TRBV19; a weak D match, TRBD1 (6 bases). V lost 7 bases, J lost 8 bases, and 14 bases lay in between. CDR1 and CDR2 from the germline V gene are LNHDA and SQIVND (reference sequence). This CDR3 is 12 amino acids long. The CDR3 DNA is TGTGCCAGTACTAAATCCGGGACAGAAGCTTTCTTT. Translated: CASTKSGTEAFF. Based on the CDR3 plus reference TRBV19 and TRBJ1-1, the full variable domain is DGGITQSPKYLFRKEGQNVTLSCEQNLNHDAMYWYRQDPGQGLRLIYYSQIVNDFQKGDIAEGYSVSREKKESFPLTVTSAQKNPTAFYLCASTKSGTEAFFGQGTRLTVV.

The genes are TRBV27 and TRBJ2-7; 15 positions match TRBD2. The CDR3 has 15 residues. CDR1 is MNHEY and CDR2 is SMNVEV in the germline V gene (reference sequence). V shed 5 bases and J 5 bases; nucleotides not matched to a gene: 4. The CDR3: CASSRTSGRVHEQYF. The CDR3 nucleotides are TGTGCCAGCAGTCGGACTAGCGGGAGGGTTCACGAGCAGTACTTC.

The chain links TRBV9 to TRBJ2-7, with TRBD2 matching over 7 bases. Per the germline V gene, CDR1 is SGDLS and CDR2 is YYNGEE. CDR3 length: 17 amino acids. Unmatched junction bases numbered 12, after V lost 0 bases and J lost 3 bases. CDR3 in amino acids: CASSVGGVGEGLYEQYF. Written as DNA, the CDR3 is TGTGCCAGCAGCGTAGGGGGCGTGGGGGAGGGCCTCTACGAGCAGTACTTC. Together with reference TRBV9 and TRBJ2-7, the CDR3 gives the full variable domain: DSGVTQTPKHLITATGQRVTLRCSPRSGDLSVYWYQQSLDQGLQFLIQYYNGEERAKGNILERFSAQQFPDLHSELNLSSLELGDSALYFCASSVGGVGEGLYEQYFGPGTRLTVT.

The V call is TRBV7-8, the J call TRBJ1-2; D is undetermined. In germline, CDR1 is SGHVS, CDR2 FQNEAQ. The V end lost 1 base, the J end lost 4 bases, and 16 bases lay between the germline ends. The CDR3 extends over 16 amino acids. This CDR3 is CASSLERRSGLYGYTF. DNA for the CDR3: TGTGCCAGCAGCTTAGAGCGTCGTTCAGGCCTCTATGGCTACACCTTC. The full variable domain, in which reference TRBV7-8 and TRBJ1-2 provide the parts outside the CDR3, is GAGVSQSPRYKVAKRGQDVALRCDPISGHVSLFWYQQALGQGPEFLTYFQNEAQLDKSGLPSDRFFAERPEGSVSTLKIQRTQQEDSAVYLCASSLERRSGLYGYTFGSGTRLTVV.

The genes are TRBV12-5 and TRBJ1-6; D is unresolved. Germline V gene sequence: CDR1 LGHNT, CDR2 FRNRAP. This CDR3 comprises 12 residues. Between the trimmed V and J ends, which lost 10 bases and 8 bases, there was a span of 12 bases. The CDR3 reads CANPSADSPLHF. The CDR3 region has the DNA TGTGCTAACCCAAGCGCCGATTCACCCCTCCACTTT.

The rearrangement joins TRBV9 to TRBJ2-7; 8 nucleotides match TRBD1. The CDR3 length is 24 residues. J was trimmed by 0 bases and V by 0 bases; bases with no gene match: 29. The germline gives CDR1 SGDLS, CDR2 YYNGEE. CDR3 sequence (DNA): TGTGCCAGCAGCGTAGCTAATCAGATGGTGGAGGGACAGGTAAGGGGGGAAGACTCCTACGAGCAGTACTTC. This gives the protein CASSVANQMVEGQVRGEDSYEQYF.

The chain couples TRBV2 to TRBJ1-6, with 8 nucleotides matching TRBD1. The CDR3 runs 15 residues. Germline V lookup: CDR1 SNHLY, CDR2 FYNNEI. The V gene end was trimmed by 4 bases and the J gene end by 8 bases; junction bases not matched to a gene: 7. The chain's CDR3 is CASSAQGANHSPLHF. CDR3 sequence (DNA): TGTGCCAGCAGTGCGCAGGGGGCTAATCATTCACCCCTCCACTTT.

This clone was counted a single time. The chain is built from TRBV2 and TRBJ2-1, with 12 nucleotides matching TRBD2. The CDR3 runs to 15 residues. J lost 4 bases, V lost 6 bases, and 4 bases had no gene match. In germline, CDR1 is SNHLY, CDR2 FYNNEI. The CDR3, as DNA: TGTGCCAGCAGGAGACTAGCGGGGGAGTACAATGAGCAGTTCTTC. It specifies CASRRLAGEYNEQFF.

This clone has only one observation. This chain uses TRBV5-5 with TRBJ1-5, with TRBD1 matching over 9 bases. V dropped 8 bases and J dropped 6; count of bases not matched to a gene: 6. The CDR3 contains 13 residues. The germline CDR1 and CDR2 sequences are SGHKS and YYEKEE (reference sequence). The CDR3 bases are TGTGCCAGGACCGACAGGGGGAGTCAGCCCCAGCATTTT. Amino acid sequence: CARTDRGSQPQHF.

The chain couples TRBV2 to TRBJ1-4, with D maybe TRBD1 (5 bases). CDR3 length: 13 amino acids. Germline V CDR1 and CDR2: SNHLY, FYNNEI. V lost 11 bases and J 8 bases, leaving 18 bases between the germline ends. This CDR3 reads CAGAPEGDEKLFF. In nucleotides, the CDR3 is TGTGCCGGGGCCCCGGAAGGGGACGAAAAACTGTTTTTT.

The rearrangement joins TRBV18 to TRBJ2-7, with D perhaps being TRBD1 or TRBD2 (7 bases each). The V end was cut by 5 bases, the J end by 2 bases, with 16 bases between. Germline CDR1 reads KGHSH; CDR2 reads LQKENI. The CDR3 loop spans 15 amino acids. The CDR3 here is CASSRAGDSTYEQYF. CDR3 DNA: TGTGCCAGCTCAAGGGCGGGGGACAGCACCTACGAGCAGTACTTC.

The chain has TRBV7-2 and TRBJ1-2, with a tentative D call TRBD1 (5 bases). Trimming took off 5 bases at V and 3 bases at J, with 22 bases between the two ends. CDR1 is SGHTA and CDR2 is FQGNSA in the germline V gene. The CDR3 is 17 amino acids. The CDR3 sequence: CASSPRASGVAHYGYTF. The CDR3, as DNA: TGTGCCAGCAGCCCTCGAGCGTCGGGGGTAGCTCACTATGGCTACACCTTC.

The V gene is TRBV30, the J gene TRBJ1-5, with D possibly being TRBD1 (5 bases). CDR3 length: 13 residues. Germline CDR1 is GTSNPN and CDR2 is SVGIG (reference sequence). V was cut by 8 bases and J by 2 bases, with 13 bases left in between. The CDR3 loop reads CAASGTGNQPQHF. The CDR3 coding sequence is TGTGCCGCGTCCGGGACGGGCAATCAGCCCCAGCATTTT.

This chain uses TRBV2 with TRBJ1-2, with D possibly being TRBD1 (5 bases). V lost 6 bases, J lost 5 bases, and 10 bases lay in between. Germline V gene data show CDR1 as SNHLY and CDR2 as FYNNEI. This CDR3 spans 12 amino acids. CDR3 residues: CASRQTEYGYTF. As DNA, the CDR3 is TGTGCCAGCAGACAGACAGAGTATGGCTACACCTTC. The full variable domain, in which reference TRBV2 and TRBJ1-2 provide the parts outside the CDR3, is EPEVTQTPSHQVTQMGQEVILRCVPISNHLYFYWYRQILGQKVEFLVSFYNNEISEKSEIFDDQFSVERPDGSNFTLKIRSTKLEDSAMYFCASRQTEYGYTFGSGTRLTVV.

V gene TRBV7-2 combines with J gene TRBJ2-1, with 11 positions matching TRBD2. This CDR3 has 17 residues. J gave up 0 bases and V 3 bases, and 4 bases lay outside the gene matches. Germline CDR1 SGHTA, CDR2 FQGNSA. The CDR3 loop reads CASSFRGLAASYNEQFF. The CDR3, as DNA: TGTGCCAGCAGCTTCCGGGGACTAGCGGCCTCCTACAATGAGCAGTTCTTC.

Only one count was recorded for this clone. The V gene is TRBV9, the J gene TRBJ1-1; D perhaps matches TRBD1 (6 bases). The CDR3 has 16 amino acids. V lost 2 bases and J lost 1, with 15 bases in between. Per the germline V gene, CDR1 is SGDLS and CDR2 is YYNGEE. CDR3 DNA: TGTGCCAGCAGCGTGAGGGGGTCAAAGGCGAACACTGAAGCTTTCTTT. The encoded protein is CASSVRGSKANTEAFF. Full variable domain (remainder filled in from reference TRBV9 and TRBJ1-1): DSGVTQTPKHLITATGQRVTLRCSPRSGDLSVYWYQQSLDQGLQFLIQYYNGEERAKGNILERFSAQQFPDLHSELNLSSLELGDSALYFCASSVRGSKANTEAFFGQGTRLTVV.

The chain joins TRBV3-1 (or the pseudogene TRBV3-2) to TRBJ1-1; D might be TRBD1 (6 bases). With 3 bases removed from V and 1 base from J, the gap between germline ends came to 9 bases. The CDR3 has 14 amino acids. Germline assignment: CDR1 LGHDT and CDR2 YNNKEL (reference sequence). The CDR3 nucleotides read TGTGCCAGCAGCCAGTCGACAGGGAACACTGAAGCTTTCTTT. The encoded protein is CASSQSTGNTEAFF.

The chain couples TRBV7-8 to TRBJ1-2; no reliable D call. V was pared by 1 base and J by 4 bases, with 7 bases between. The CDR3 is made up of 13 amino acids. CDR1 SGHVS and CDR2 FQNEAQ come from the germline V gene. CDR3 in DNA: TGTGCCAGCAGCTTAGGGGTAGTCTATGGCTACACCTTC. Amino acids: CASSLGVVYGYTF. The full variable domain, with the rest looked up from reference TRBV7-8 and TRBJ1-2, is GAGVSQSPRYKVAKRGQDVALRCDPISGHVSLFWYQQALGQGPEFLTYFQNEAQLDKSGLPSDRFFAERPEGSVSTLKIQRTQQEDSAVYLCASSLGVVYGYTFGSGTRLTVV.

The V gene is TRBV28, the J gene TRBJ1-4; TRBD1 is a possible D gene (6 bases). The germline gives CDR1 MDHEN, CDR2 SYDVKM. The CDR3 runs 15 residues. Deletions cut 5 bases from V and 7 bases from J, with 17 bases between. The CDR3 coding sequence is TGTGCCAGCAGTACTGCTGGGGGGCAGAGTGAAAAACTGTTTTTT. Amino acid sequence: CASSTAGGQSEKLFF.